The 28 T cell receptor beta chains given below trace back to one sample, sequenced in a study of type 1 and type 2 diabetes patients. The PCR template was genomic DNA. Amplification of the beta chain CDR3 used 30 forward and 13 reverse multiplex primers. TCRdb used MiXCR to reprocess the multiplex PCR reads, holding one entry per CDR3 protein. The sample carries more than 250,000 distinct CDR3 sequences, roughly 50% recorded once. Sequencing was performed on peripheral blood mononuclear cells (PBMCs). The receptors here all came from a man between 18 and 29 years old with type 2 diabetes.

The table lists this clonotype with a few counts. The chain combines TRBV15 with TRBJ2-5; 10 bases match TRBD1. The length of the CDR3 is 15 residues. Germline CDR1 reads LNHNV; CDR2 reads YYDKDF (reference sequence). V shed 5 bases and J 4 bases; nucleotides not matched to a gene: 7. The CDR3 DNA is TGTGCCACCAGCGGCGTAGACAGGGGGCGAGAGACCCAGTACTTC. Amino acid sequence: CATSGVDRGRETQYF.

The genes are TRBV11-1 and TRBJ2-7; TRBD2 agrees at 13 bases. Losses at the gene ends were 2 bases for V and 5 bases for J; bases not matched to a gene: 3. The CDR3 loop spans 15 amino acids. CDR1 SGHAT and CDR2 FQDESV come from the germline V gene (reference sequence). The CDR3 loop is CASSLRGLAGDEQYF. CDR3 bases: TGTGCCAGCAGCTTAAGAGGACTAGCGGGAGACGAGCAGTACTTC.

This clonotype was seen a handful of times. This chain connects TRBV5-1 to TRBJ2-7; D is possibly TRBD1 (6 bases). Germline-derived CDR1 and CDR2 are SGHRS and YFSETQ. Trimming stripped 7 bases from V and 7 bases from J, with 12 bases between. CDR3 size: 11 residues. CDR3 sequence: CASGIDREQYF. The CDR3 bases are TGCGCCAGCGGTATCGACAGGGAGCAGTACTTC.

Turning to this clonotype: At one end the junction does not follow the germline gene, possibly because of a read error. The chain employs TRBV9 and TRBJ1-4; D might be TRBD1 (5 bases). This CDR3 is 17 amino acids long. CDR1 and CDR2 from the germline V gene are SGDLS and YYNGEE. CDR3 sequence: CACSVLLRVRGSEKLFF. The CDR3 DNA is TGTGCCTGCAGCGTATTATTACGGGTGAGGGGAAGTGAAAAACTGTTTTTT.

CDR3 sequence: CSARGGLSGELFF. As DNA, the CDR3 is TGCAGTGCTAGAGGAGGGTTGTCCGGGGAGCTGTTTTTT. The chain carries TRBV20-1 and TRBJ2-2, with TRBD2 as a possible D gene (5 bases). V lost 1 base to trimming and J lost 6 bases, with 9 bases between them. The CDR3 runs to 13 residues. Germline CDR1 is DFQATT and CDR2 is SNEGSKA (reference sequence).

The CDR3 nucleotides read TGTGCCAGCAGCGCGTTTTTCAGGAGCGGGATGGGCTACGAGCAGTACTTC. This translates into CASSAFFRSGMGYEQYF. This chain connects TRBV14 to TRBJ2-7, with TRBD2 matching 7 bases. The CDR3 runs to 17 residues. Germline assignment: CDR1 SGHDN and CDR2 FVKESK. V shed 5 bases and J 3 bases; nucleotides not matched to a gene: 16.

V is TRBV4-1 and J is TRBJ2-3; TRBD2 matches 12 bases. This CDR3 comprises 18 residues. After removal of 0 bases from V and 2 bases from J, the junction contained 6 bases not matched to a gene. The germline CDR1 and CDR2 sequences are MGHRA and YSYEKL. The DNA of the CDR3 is TGCGCCAGCAGCCAAGATAGGGCTAGCGGGAGGGACACAGATACGCAGTATTTT. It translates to CASSQDRASGRDTDTQYF.

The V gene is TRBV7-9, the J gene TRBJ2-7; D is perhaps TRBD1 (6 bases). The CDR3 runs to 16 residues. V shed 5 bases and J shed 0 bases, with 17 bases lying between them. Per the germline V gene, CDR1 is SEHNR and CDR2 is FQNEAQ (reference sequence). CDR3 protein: CASSQWAGQSSYEQYF. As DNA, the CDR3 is TGTGCCAGCAGCCAATGGGCCGGACAGAGCTCCTACGAGCAGTACTTC.

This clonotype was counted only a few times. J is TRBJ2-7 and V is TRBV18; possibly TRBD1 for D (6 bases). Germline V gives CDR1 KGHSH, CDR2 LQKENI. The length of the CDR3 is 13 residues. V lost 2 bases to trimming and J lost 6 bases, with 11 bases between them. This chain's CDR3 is CASSPDRSGEQYF. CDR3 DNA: TGTGCCAGCTCACCAGACAGGTCCGGCGAGCAGTACTTC.

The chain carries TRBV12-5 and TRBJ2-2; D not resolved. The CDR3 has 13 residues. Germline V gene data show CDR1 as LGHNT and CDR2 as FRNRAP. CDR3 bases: TGTGCCAGCAAGGGCCAAACATTCGGGGAGCTGTTTTTT. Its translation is CASKGQTFGELFF.

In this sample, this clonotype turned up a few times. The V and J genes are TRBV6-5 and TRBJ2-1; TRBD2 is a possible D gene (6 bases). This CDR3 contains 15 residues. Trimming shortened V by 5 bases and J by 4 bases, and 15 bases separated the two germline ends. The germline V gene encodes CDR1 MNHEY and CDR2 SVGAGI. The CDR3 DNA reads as TGTGCCAGCAGTAATCCGCGCGGACTATACAATGAGCAGTTCTTC. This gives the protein CASSNPRGLYNEQFF.

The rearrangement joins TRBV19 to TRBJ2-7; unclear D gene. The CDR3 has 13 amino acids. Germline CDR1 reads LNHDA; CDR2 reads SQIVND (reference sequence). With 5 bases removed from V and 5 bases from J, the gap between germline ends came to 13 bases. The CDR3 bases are TGTGCCAGTAGTTCGACGTTTTGGAACGAGCAGTACTTC. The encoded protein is CASSSTFWNEQYF.

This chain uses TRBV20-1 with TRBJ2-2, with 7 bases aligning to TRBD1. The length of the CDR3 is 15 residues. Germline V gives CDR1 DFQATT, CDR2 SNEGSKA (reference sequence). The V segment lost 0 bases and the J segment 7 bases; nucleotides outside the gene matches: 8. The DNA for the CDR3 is TGCAGTGCTAGAGAGGACAGGAGACTTGGCGGGGAGCTGTTTTTT. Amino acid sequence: CSAREDRRLGGELFF.

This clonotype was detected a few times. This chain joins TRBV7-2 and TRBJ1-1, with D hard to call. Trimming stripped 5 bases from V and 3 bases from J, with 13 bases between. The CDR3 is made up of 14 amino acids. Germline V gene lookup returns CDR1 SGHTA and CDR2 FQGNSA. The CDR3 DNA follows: TGTGCCAGCAGCCCCCCGGGGTGGGACACTGAAGCTTTCTTT. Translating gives CASSPPGWDTEAFF.

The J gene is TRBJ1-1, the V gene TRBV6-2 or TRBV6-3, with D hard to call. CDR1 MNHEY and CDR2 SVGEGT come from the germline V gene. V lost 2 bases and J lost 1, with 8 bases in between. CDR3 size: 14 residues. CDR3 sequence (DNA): TGTGCCAGCAGTTACGGGCCGACGAACACTGAAGCTTTCTTT. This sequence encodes CASSYGPTNTEAFF.

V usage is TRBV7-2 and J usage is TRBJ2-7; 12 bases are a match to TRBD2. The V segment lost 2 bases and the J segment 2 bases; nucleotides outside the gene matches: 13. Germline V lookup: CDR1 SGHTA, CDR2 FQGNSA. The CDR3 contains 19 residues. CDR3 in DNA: TGTGCCAGCAGCTTAATGACTAGCGGGAGAACCACGCTCACCTACGAGCAGTACTTC. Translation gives CASSLMTSGRTTLTYEQYF.

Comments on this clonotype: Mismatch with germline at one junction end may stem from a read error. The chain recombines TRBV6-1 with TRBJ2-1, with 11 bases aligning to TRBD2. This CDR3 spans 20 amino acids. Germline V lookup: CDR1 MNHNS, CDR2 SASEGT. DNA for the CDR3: TGTGCCAGCAGTGAAGCGCTCCTAGCGGGGGGACGCCCCACCTACGATGAGCAGTTCTTC. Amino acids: CASSEALLAGGRPTYDEQFF.

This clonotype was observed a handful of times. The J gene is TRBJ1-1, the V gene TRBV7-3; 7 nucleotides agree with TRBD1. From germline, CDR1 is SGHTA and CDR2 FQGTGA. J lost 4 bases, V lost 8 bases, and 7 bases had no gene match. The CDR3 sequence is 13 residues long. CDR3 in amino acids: CASSATGSTEAFF. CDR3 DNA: TGTGCCAGCTCGGCGACAGGGAGCACTGAAGCTTTCTTT.

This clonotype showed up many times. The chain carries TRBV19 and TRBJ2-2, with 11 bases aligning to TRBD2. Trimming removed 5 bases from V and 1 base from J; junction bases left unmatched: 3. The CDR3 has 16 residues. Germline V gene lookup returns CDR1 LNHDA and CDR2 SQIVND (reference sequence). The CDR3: CASSVGLAENTGELFF. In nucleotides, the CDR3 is TGTGCCAGTAGTGTGGGACTAGCGGAGAACACCGGGGAGCTGTTTTTT.

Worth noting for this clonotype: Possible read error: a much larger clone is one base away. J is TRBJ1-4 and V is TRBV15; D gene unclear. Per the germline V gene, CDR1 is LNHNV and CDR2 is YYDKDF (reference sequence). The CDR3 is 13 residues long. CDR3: CATSRDGREKPFF. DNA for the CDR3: TGTGCCACCAGCAGAGATGGGCGTGAAAAACCGTTTTTT.

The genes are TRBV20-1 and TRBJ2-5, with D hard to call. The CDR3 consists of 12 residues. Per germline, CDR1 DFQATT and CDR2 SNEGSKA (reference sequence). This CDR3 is CSVGSLQETQYF. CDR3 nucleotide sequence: TGCAGCGTTGGCAGCCTCCAAGAGACCCAGTACTTC.

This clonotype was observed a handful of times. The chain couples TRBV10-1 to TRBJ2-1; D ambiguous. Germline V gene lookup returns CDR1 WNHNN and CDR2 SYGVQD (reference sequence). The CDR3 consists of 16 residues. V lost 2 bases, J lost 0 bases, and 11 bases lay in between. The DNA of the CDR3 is TGCGCCAGCAGTGAGAGCCCTGTCCTCTCCTACAATGAGCAGTTCTTC. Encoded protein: CASSESPVLSYNEQFF.

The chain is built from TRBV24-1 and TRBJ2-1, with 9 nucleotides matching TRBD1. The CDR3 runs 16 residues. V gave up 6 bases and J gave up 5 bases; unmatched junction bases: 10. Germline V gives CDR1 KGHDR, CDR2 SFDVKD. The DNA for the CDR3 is TGTGCCACCAGTACACAGGGGGCCGGGGTTAACAATGAGCAGTTCTTC. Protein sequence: CATSTQGAGVNNEQFF.

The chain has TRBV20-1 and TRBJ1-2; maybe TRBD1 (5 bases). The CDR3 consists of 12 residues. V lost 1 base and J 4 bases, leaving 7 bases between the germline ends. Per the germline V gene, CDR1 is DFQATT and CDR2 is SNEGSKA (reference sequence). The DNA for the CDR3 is TGCAGTGCTAGAGGGGGGACCTATGGCTACACCTTC. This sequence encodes CSARGGTYGYTF.

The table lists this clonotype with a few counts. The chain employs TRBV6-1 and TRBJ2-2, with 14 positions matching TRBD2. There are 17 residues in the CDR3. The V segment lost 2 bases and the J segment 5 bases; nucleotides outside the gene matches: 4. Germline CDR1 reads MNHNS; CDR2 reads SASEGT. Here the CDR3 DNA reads TGTGCCAGCAGTGAATTGGGACTAGCGGGAGCTACCGGGGAGCTGTTTTTT. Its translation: CASSELGLAGATGELFF.

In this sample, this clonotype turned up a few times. The CDR3 region has the DNA TGTGCCAGTAGTATTGTGGAGCCACCCTCCTACAATGAGCAGTTCTTC. Translated, it gives CASSIVEPPSYNEQFF. The J gene is TRBJ2-1, the V gene TRBV19; D is uncertain. Germline CDR1 reads LNHDA; CDR2 reads SQIVND (reference sequence). V lost 3 bases to trimming and J lost 0 bases, with 12 bases between them. There are 16 residues in the CDR3. The full variable domain, with the rest looked up from reference TRBV19 and TRBJ2-1, is DGGITQSPKYLFRKEGQNVTLSCEQNLNHDAMYWYRQDPGQGLRLIYYSQIVNDFQKGDIAEGYSVSREKKESFPLTVTSAQKNPTAFYLCASSIVEPPSYNEQFFGPGTRLTVL.

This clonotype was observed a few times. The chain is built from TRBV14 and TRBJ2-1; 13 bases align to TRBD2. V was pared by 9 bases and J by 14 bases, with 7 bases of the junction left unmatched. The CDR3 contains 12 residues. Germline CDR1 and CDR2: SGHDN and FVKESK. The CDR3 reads CASGLAGERKFF. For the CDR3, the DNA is TGTGCCAGTGGACTAGCGGGAGAGAGGAAGTTCTTC.

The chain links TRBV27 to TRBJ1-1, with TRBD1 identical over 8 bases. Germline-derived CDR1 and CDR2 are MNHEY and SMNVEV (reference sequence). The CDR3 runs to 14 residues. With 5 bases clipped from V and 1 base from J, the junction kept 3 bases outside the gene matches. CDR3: CASSTGQGNTEAFF. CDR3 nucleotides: TGTGCCAGCAGTACCGGACAGGGGAACACTGAAGCTTTCTTT.